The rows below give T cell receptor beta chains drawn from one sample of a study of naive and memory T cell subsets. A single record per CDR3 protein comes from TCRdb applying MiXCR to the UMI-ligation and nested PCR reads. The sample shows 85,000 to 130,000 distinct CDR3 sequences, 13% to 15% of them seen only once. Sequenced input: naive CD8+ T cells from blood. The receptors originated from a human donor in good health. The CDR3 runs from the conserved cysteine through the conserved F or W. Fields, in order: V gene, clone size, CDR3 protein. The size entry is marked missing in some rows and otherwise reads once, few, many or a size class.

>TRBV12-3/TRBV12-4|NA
CASSFGSSEQFF
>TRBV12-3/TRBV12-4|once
CASRTSGSGNEQFF
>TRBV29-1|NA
CSVEGIPSRGENEQFF
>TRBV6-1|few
CASSGIRISIEKLFF
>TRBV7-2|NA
CASSSYRAGTYEQYF
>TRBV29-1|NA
CSVELAGAPSYEQYF
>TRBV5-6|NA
CASSLASGRKIYGYTF
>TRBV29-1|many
CSAIPGQGAYEQYF
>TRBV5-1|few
CASSLGLDAFF
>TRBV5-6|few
CASSFGTGGRGYTF
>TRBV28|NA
CATRRGGTAEAFF
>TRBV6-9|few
CASPNHRSYEQYF
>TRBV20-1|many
CSAVTGRGDEQYF
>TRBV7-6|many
CASSLADGSYNEQFF
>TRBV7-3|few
CASSPLLAGEQFF
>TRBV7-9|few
CASSLSGVGRAEQFF
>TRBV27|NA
CASSPLVEVKNIQYF
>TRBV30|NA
CAWSELPNTGELFF
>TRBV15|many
CATSSGTANLIYGYTF
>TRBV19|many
CASNQGTGSHEQYF
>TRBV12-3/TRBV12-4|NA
CASRQGMNTEAFF
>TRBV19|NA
CASSRSGLYNEQFF
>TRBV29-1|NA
CSVGRPGSYNEQFF
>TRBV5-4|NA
CASSILDDNEQFF
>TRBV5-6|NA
CASSLGGGRAAFF
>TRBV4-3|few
CASSQGGLTGDTQYF
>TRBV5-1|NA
CASSLGGHEQFF
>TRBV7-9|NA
CASSSRLTDSTANTEAFF
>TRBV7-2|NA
CASSLGVNEQYF
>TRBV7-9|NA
CASSPGWGGYTEAFF
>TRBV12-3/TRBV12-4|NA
CASSLTVSSYEQYF
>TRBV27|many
CASSDSTGATEAFF
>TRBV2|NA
CATKDRSYNEQFF
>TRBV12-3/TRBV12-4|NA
CASSPLRAHSSYNEQFF
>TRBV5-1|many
CASSPSSITETQYF
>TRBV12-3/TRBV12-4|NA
CASTEGTGGDQPQHF
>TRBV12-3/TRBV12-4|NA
CASSLGGVTGELFF
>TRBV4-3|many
CASSQDFGIYEQYF
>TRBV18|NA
CASSLTEMNTEAFF
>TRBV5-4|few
CASSFGGLPTYEQYF
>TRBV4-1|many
CASRNTGETEAFF
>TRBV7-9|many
CASSESYNEQFF
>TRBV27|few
CASSLGGYNEQFF
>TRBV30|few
CAWSPASGTPSYEQYF
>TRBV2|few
CASGLTRTEQFF